Reported below is one TCR beta chain. V gave up 0 bases and J gave up 7 bases; unmatched junction bases: 5. The germline gives CDR1 SGDLS, CDR2 YYNGEE. The CDR3 contains 15 residues. 13 Jbeta primers and 60 Vbeta primers were used for the PCR. The table came from immunoSEQ multiplex PCR; TCRdb's copy has only in-frame clones and leaves some out. The sample records 60,000 or so clones, roughly 80% being singletons. The data were obtained in a study of cytomegalovirus exposure and HLA in healthy donors. Input material: PBMCs. The gene calls are TRBV9 and TRBJ2-2; 8 nucleotides match TRBD2. This clonotype was obtained from a woman aged 40 to 49 in good health and CMV-seropositive. The CDR3 nucleotides read TGTGCCAGCAGCGTAGGCAGCGGGGGAGACGGGGAGCTGTTTTTT. The encoded protein is CASSVGSGGDGELFF.